This T cell receptor (beta chain) was sequenced during a study of blood T cell repertoires in COVID-19. Study as a whole: The United States, Italy and Spain provided the acute and convalescent COVID-19 samples. In each case, the material was cDNA or gDNA derived from T cells, B-cell-depleted T cells, or PBMCs.

From germline, CDR1 is KGHSH and CDR2 LQKENI. The J segment lost 8 bases and the V segment lost 1 base, leaving 17 bases of the junction unmatched. This CDR3 region has 18 residues. In the authors' methods: Reference gene primer amplification gave nucleated cell count estimates. This table comes from immunoSEQ multiplex PCR, and its TCRdb copy is limited to in-frame clones, with some not included. V and J calls and clone size come straight from that table; D and trimming were deduced from the DNA. The sample contains some 200,000 clones, approximately 80% of which appear only once. Patients in Seattle were enrolled during active infection, then followed longitudinally.

This clonotype was sampled from a woman aged 65 to 85 with COVID-19, enrolled during active disease. The J gene is TRBJ1-2, the V gene TRBV18, with 9 bases aligning to TRBD1. Material: peripheral blood. For the CDR3, the DNA is TGTGCCAGCTCACCACGAGCCCCGGACAGGGGATCGACGAGGGGCTACACCTTC. Translated: CASSPRAPDRGSTRGYTF.